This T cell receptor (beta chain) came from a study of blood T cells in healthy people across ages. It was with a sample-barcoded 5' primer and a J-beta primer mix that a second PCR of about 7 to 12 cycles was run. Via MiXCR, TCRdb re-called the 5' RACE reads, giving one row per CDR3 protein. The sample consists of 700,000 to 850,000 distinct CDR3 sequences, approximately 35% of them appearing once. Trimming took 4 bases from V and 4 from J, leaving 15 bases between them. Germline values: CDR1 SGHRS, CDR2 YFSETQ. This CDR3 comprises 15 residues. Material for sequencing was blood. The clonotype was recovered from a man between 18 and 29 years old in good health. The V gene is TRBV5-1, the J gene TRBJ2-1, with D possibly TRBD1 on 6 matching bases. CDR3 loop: CASSPVGDTYNEQFF. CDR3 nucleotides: TGCGCCAGCAGCCCTGTGGGGGACACGTACAATGAGCAGTTCTTC.